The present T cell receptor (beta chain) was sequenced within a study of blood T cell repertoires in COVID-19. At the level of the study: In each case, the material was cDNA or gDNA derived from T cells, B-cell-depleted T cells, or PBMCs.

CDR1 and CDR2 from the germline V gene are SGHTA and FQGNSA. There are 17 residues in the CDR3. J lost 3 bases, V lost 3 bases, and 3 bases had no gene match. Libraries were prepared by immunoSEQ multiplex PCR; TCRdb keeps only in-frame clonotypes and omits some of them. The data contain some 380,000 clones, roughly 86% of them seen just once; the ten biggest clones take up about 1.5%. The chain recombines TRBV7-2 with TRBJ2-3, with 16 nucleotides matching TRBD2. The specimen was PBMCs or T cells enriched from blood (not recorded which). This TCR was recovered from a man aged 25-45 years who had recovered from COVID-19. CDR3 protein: CASSLGTSGGATDTQYF. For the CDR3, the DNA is TGTGCCAGCAGCTTGGGGACTAGCGGGGGGGCTACAGATACGCAGTATTTT.